This TCR beta chain was documented in a study of T cell responses to AZD1222 COVID-19 vaccine. Losses at the gene ends were 2 bases for V and 8 bases for J; bases not matched to a gene: 8. In germline, CDR1 is KGHSH, CDR2 LQKENI. This CDR3 spans 16 amino acids. The data were produced by immunoSEQ multiplex PCR, yet TCRdb's version contains in-frame clones alone and is incomplete. The sample records approximately 130,000 clones, roughly nine tenths being singletons. The TCR originated in an adult who received the AZD1222 COVID-19 vaccine. The source material was peripheral blood, sampled 28 days after the second AZD1222 dose. The J gene is TRBJ1-6, the V gene TRBV18; 8 positions match TRBD1. The CDR3 DNA reads TGTGCCAGCTCACCAATCTCAGGGGGCAAAGATTCACCCCTCCACTTT. Translated, it gives CASSPISGGKDSPLHF.